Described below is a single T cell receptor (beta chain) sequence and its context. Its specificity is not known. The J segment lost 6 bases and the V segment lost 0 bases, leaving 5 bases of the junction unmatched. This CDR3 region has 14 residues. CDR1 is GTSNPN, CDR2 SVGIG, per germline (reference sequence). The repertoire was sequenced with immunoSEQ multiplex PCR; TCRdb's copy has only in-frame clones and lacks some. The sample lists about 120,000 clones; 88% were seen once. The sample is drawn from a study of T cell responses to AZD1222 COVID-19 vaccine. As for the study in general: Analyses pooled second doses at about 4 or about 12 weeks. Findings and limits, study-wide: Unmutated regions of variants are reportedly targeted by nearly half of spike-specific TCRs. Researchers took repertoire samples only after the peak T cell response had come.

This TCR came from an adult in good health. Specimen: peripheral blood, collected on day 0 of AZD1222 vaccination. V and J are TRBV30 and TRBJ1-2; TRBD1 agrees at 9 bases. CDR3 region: CAWSVTGGWNGYTF. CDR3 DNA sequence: TGTGCCTGGAGTGTGACAGGGGGATGGAATGGCTACACCTTC.